This TCR beta chain stems from a study of CD8+ T cells in alopecia areata. Whole-study results and caveats: Lesional scalp, notably in alopecia totalis/universalis, had clonality above that of normal scalp. Among the cells sequenced in scalp samples are also the resident alphabeta T cells of normal skin.

PBMC-derived CD4+ and CD8+ T cells were sorted. The CDR3 spans 15 residues. Trimming shortened V by 2 bases and J by 3 bases, and 16 bases separated the two germline ends. CDR1 is SQVTM, CDR2 ANQGSEA, per germline. Of note for this clone: Its antigen is unidentified.

Investigators isolated RNA and reverse transcribed it into cDNA to act as the sequencing template. Here immunoSEQ multiplex PCR was the method, and the copy in TCRdb shows in-frame clones only, minus some. The data show a few hundred thousand clones, about 61% seen once. The V call is TRBV29-1, the J call TRBJ1-2; no firm D call. The clonotype comes from a human donor in good health. The sequencing input was CD8+ T cells sorted from blood. CDR3 in DNA: TGCAGCGTTGAACTTTCAGCAAGGGTGGACTATGGCTACACCTTC. Translated, it gives CSVELSARVDYGYTF.